A single sample is the source of the 5 T cell receptor beta chains below, sequenced in a study of T cells after yellow fever vaccination. TCRdb reanalysed the 5' RACE reads using MiXCR and keeps one entry per CDR3 protein. The profile shows 250,000 to 300,000 distinct CDR3 sequences, about 5% of them singletons. The source was CD4+ T cells sorted from PBMCs, collected on the day of the yellow fever booster vaccination. These receptors originate from a young man who received the YFV17D yellow fever vaccine.

V and J are TRBV18 and TRBJ1-1; 9 nucleotides align to TRBD1. Trimming removed 0 bases from V and 1 base from J; junction bases left unmatched: 0. Looked up from germline, CDR1 is KGHSH and CDR2 is LQKENI. CDR3 length: 15 residues. CDR3 sequence: CASSPPGQGNTEAFF. CDR3 coding DNA: TGTGCCAGCTCACCACCGGGACAGGGGAACACTGAAGCTTTCTTT.

This clonotype was observed many times. The chain uses TRBV7-3 and TRBJ2-2, with 11 bases aligning to TRBD2. With 4 bases clipped from V and 5 bases from J, the junction kept 3 bases outside the gene matches. The CDR3 is 15 amino acids. CDR1 and CDR2 from the germline V gene are SGHTA and FQGTGA. The CDR3 DNA reads TGTGCCAGCAGCTCTTCTAGCGGGGGGACCGGGGAGCTGTTTTTT. Translating gives CASSSSSGGTGELFF. Combining the CDR3 with reference TRBV7-3 and TRBJ2-2 gives the whole variable domain GAGVSQTPSNKVTEKGKYVELRCDPISGHTALYWYRQSLGQGPEFLIYFQGTGAADDSGLPNDRFFAVRPEGSVSTLKIQRTERGDSAVYLCASSSSSGGTGELFFGEGSRLTVL.

V gene TRBV30 combines with J gene TRBJ1-2; D ambiguous. Germline lookup yields CDR1 GTSNPN and CDR2 SVGIG (reference sequence). CDR3 length equals 12 residues. Trimming pared 3 bases from V and 4 bases from J, leaving 9 bases between. The CDR3 is CAWSQVLYGYTF. For the CDR3, the DNA is TGTGCCTGGAGCCAAGTTCTCTATGGCTACACCTTC. The entire variable domain, with the rest obtained from reference TRBV30 and TRBJ1-2, is as follows: SQTIHQWPATLVQPVGSPLSLECTVEGTSNPNLYWYRQAAGRGLQLLFYSVGIGQISSEVPQNLSASRPQDRQFILSSKKLLLSDSGFYLCAWSQVLYGYTFGSGTRLTVV.

V is TRBV5-1 and J is TRBJ2-2; D not resolved. Per germline, CDR1 SGHRS and CDR2 YFSETQ. V was trimmed by 4 bases and J by 6 bases, leaving 13 bases between them. The CDR3 spans 14 residues. Written as DNA, the CDR3 is TGCGCCAGCAGCCTGGGAATGGGCCCCGGGGAGCTGTTTTTT. Translation: CASSLGMGPGELFF.

This clonotype was detected only a few times. The gene calls are TRBV2 and TRBJ1-5; no definite D call. Per the germline V gene, CDR1 is SNHLY and CDR2 is FYNNEI. Trimming removed 6 bases from V and 2 bases from J, with 11 bases in between. This CDR3 is built from 14 residues. As DNA, the CDR3 is TGTGCCAGCAGCGCTCGGACGGGCAATCAGCCCCAGCATTTT. Encoded protein: CASSARTGNQPQHF.